This TCR beta chain comes out of a study of blood T cell repertoires in COVID-19. Overall study context: Specimens from acute and convalescent COVID-19 originated in the United States, Italy and Spain.

In the original processing: Estimated nucleated cell counts came from reference gene primer amplification. Clones were sequenced by immunoSEQ multiplex PCR, and TCRdb holds only the in-frame ones, with some missing. The V and J calls and clone size were taken over from that table, and D and trimming were inferred from the DNA. The sample shows 300,000 or so clones, 70% to 90% of them seen only once. Losses at the gene ends were 6 bases for V and 0 bases for J; bases not matched to a gene: 13. This CDR3 spans 17 amino acids. CDR1 and CDR2 from the germline V gene are LNHNV and YYDKDF (reference sequence).

This sequence joins TRBV15 and TRBJ2-7; 8 nucleotides line up with TRBD2. Sequenced input: peripheral blood. This TCR was recovered from a woman between 45 and 60 years old who had recovered from COVID-19. This chain's CDR3 is CATSPSSGLEISYEQYF. CDR3 sequence (DNA): TGTGCCACCAGTCCAAGCTCGGGACTAGAGATCTCCTACGAGCAGTACTTC.